A selection of T cell receptor beta chains follows, all from one sample in a study of Graves' ophthalmopathy and Graves' hyperthyroidism. TCRdb recomputed calls from the multiplex PCR reads with MiXCR, one row per CDR3 protein. The profile covers about 200,000 distinct CDR3 sequences, with 25% to 35% appearing a single time and 9.1% taken by the ten largest. The sample taken for sequencing was peripheral blood. The origin of the receptors is a man in his fifties or sixties with Graves' ophthalmopathy. Both conserved end residues are part of each CDR3. A D gene is named only where the DNA matches it firmly. Clone size appears in some rows only: once, few, many, or a class for an expanded clone.

cdr3_length: 16; j_call: TRBJ1-6; clone_size: many; d_call: -; v_call: TRBV18; cdr3_nt: TGTGCCAGCTCACGTAGCCCCAGGGCTGCCAATTCACCCCTCCACTTT; cdr3_aa: CASSRSPRAANSPLHF
cdr3_length: 18; j_call: TRBJ2-4; clone_size: many; d_call: TRBD1; v_call: TRBV10-2; cdr3_nt: TGCGCCAGCAGCGCCCTACCCCGGGACAGAAGGACCAAAAACATTCAGTACTTC; cdr3_aa: CASSALPRDRRTKNIQYF
cdr3_length: 14; j_call: TRBJ1-2; clone_size: many; d_call: -; v_call: TRBV2; cdr3_nt: TGTGCCAGCTCAAGGGAGTCAGGGAACTATGGCTACACCTTC; cdr3_aa: CASSRESGNYGYTF
cdr3_length: 15; j_call: TRBJ2-5; clone_size: -; d_call: -; v_call: TRBV6-1; cdr3_nt: TGTGCCAGCACCAAGAGCACAGGGAACCAAGAGACCCAGTACTTC; cdr3_aa: CASTKSTGNQETQYF
cdr3_length: 12; j_call: TRBJ1-2; clone_size: many; d_call: -; v_call: TRBV11-2; cdr3_nt: TGTGCCAGCAGCTTAGATATAGACGGCTACACCTTC; cdr3_aa: CASSLDIDGYTF
cdr3_length: 14; j_call: TRBJ2-7; clone_size: -; d_call: TRBD1; v_call: TRBV20-1; cdr3_nt: TGCAGTGCTAGTCTGGGACAGGGAGGCTACGAGCAGTACTTC; cdr3_aa: CSASLGQGGYEQYF
cdr3_length: 13; j_call: TRBJ1-2; clone_size: -; d_call: -; v_call: TRBV12-3/TRBV12-4; cdr3_nt: TGTGCCAGCAGCCCCGACGGCCTTGAGGGCTACACCTTC; cdr3_aa: CASSPDGLEGYTF
cdr3_length: 14; j_call: TRBJ2-7; clone_size: -; d_call: TRBD1; v_call: TRBV28; cdr3_nt: TGTGCCAGCAGAGGACAGGGGTTGACCTACGAGCAGTACTTC; cdr3_aa: CASRGQGLTYEQYF
cdr3_length: 14; j_call: TRBJ1-1; clone_size: few; d_call: TRBD1; v_call: TRBV18; cdr3_nt: TGTGCCAGCTCACCTGCGACAGGGCGAACTGAAGCTTTCTTT; cdr3_aa: CASSPATGRTEAFF
cdr3_length: 15; j_call: TRBJ2-5; clone_size: -; d_call: TRBD2; v_call: TRBV20-1; cdr3_nt: TGCAGTGCTTTCGGGACTAGCGGCTTCCAAGAGACCCAGTACTTC; cdr3_aa: CSAFGTSGFQETQYF
cdr3_length: 20; j_call: TRBJ1-1; clone_size: few; d_call: -; v_call: TRBV13; cdr3_nt: TGTGCCAGCACCTCACCGGTCCTATCCGGGACCACCCCTATAGAGACTGAAGCTTTCTTT; cdr3_aa: CASTSPVLSGTTPIETEAFF
cdr3_length: 15; j_call: TRBJ1-1; clone_size: many; d_call: -; v_call: TRBV19; cdr3_nt: TGTGCCAGTAGTAGGGGTCCGGGGGCGAACACTGAAGCTTTCTTT; cdr3_aa: CASSRGPGANTEAFF
cdr3_length: 15; j_call: TRBJ2-2; clone_size: many; d_call: -; v_call: TRBV5-1; cdr3_nt: TGCGCCAGCAGCTTGGACAGGTTTAACACCGGGGAGCTGTTTTTT; cdr3_aa: CASSLDRFNTGELFF
cdr3_length: 15; j_call: TRBJ2-5; clone_size: few; d_call: TRBD1; v_call: TRBV7-2; cdr3_nt: TGTGCCAGCAGGGAGGGGACAGGACCACAAGAGACCCAGTACTTC; cdr3_aa: CASREGTGPQETQYF
cdr3_length: 14; j_call: TRBJ2-5; clone_size: -; d_call: -; v_call: TRBV28; cdr3_nt: TGTGCCAGCAACAGTTCGGGCCGGAAAGAGACCCAGTACTTC; cdr3_aa: CASNSSGRKETQYF
cdr3_length: 17; j_call: TRBJ1-1; clone_size: many; d_call: -; v_call: TRBV19; cdr3_nt: TGTGCCAGTAGTATAGAATCCGGGGAGGGGGTGGACACTGAAGCTTTCTTT; cdr3_aa: CASSIESGEGVDTEAFF
cdr3_length: 16; j_call: TRBJ2-2; clone_size: many; d_call: TRBD1; v_call: TRBV24-1; cdr3_nt: TGTGCCACCAGTGATCGCCCGGGACAGGGGCCCGGGGAGCTGTTTTTT; cdr3_aa: CATSDRPGQGPGELFF
cdr3_length: 13; j_call: TRBJ2-7; clone_size: few; d_call: TRBD1; v_call: TRBV6-1; cdr3_nt: TGTGCCAGCATTGGGACAGATTCCTACGAGCAGTACTTC; cdr3_aa: CASIGTDSYEQYF
cdr3_length: 15; j_call: TRBJ2-7; clone_size: many; d_call: TRBD1; v_call: TRBV5-1; cdr3_nt: TGCGCCAGCAGCTACGGGACAGACTCCTTCTACGAGCAGTACTTC; cdr3_aa: CASSYGTDSFYEQYF
cdr3_length: 14; j_call: TRBJ2-7; clone_size: many; d_call: TRBD2; v_call: TRBV12-3/TRBV12-4; cdr3_nt: TGTGCCAGCGGTAAACTAGCGGTCTCCTACGAGCAGTACTTC; cdr3_aa: CASGKLAVSYEQYF
cdr3_length: 17; j_call: TRBJ1-5; clone_size: -; d_call: TRBD1; v_call: TRBV20-1; cdr3_nt: TGCAGTGCTAGAGATGGTCAGGGGGCGGTGAGCAATCAGCCCCAGCATTTT; cdr3_aa: CSARDGQGAVSNQPQHF
cdr3_length: 16; j_call: TRBJ1-1; clone_size: -; d_call: -; v_call: TRBV25-1; cdr3_nt: TGTGCCAGCAGTGAATCGGGGGGACGGAGGAACACTGAAGCTTTCTTT; cdr3_aa: CASSESGGRRNTEAFF
cdr3_length: 16; j_call: TRBJ2-5; clone_size: -; d_call: -; v_call: TRBV11-2; cdr3_nt: TGTGCCAGCAGCCTAAGGGACAGCGGGATCCAAGAGACCCAGTACTTC; cdr3_aa: CASSLRDSGIQETQYF
cdr3_length: 15; j_call: TRBJ2-7; clone_size: -; d_call: TRBD2; v_call: TRBV28; cdr3_nt: TGTGCCAGCAGTTGGATAGCGGGAGGAAGCTACGAGCAGTACTTC; cdr3_aa: CASSWIAGGSYEQYF
cdr3_length: 13; j_call: TRBJ1-2; clone_size: -; d_call: -; v_call: TRBV27; cdr3_nt: TGTGCCACCCGGGAGTTATCGGGCTATGGCTACACCTTC; cdr3_aa: CATRELSGYGYTF
cdr3_length: 12; j_call: TRBJ1-1; clone_size: -; d_call: -; v_call: TRBV27; cdr3_nt: TGTGCCAGCAGTTTATCAGGGCGACGGGCTTTCTTT; cdr3_aa: CASSLSGRRAFF
cdr3_length: 14; j_call: TRBJ2-7; clone_size: many; d_call: -; v_call: TRBV5-5; cdr3_nt: TGTGCCAGCGGGCTGGACTGGGGCTCCTACGAGCAGTACTTC; cdr3_aa: CASGLDWGSYEQYF
cdr3_length: 14; j_call: TRBJ1-1; clone_size: -; d_call: -; v_call: TRBV7-8; cdr3_nt: TGTGCCAGCAGCTTAGCCGGGGGTGCGGGTGAAGCTTTCTTT; cdr3_aa: CASSLAGGAGEAFF
cdr3_length: 13; j_call: TRBJ2-7; clone_size: many; d_call: TRBD2; v_call: TRBV20-1; cdr3_nt: TGCAGTGCTAGGACTAGCGGGATCTACGAGCAGTACTTC; cdr3_aa: CSARTSGIYEQYF
cdr3_length: 16; j_call: TRBJ2-2; clone_size: many; d_call: -; v_call: TRBV6-5; cdr3_nt: TGTGCCAGCAGTAACCTTTTGGGGGCGGACACCGGGGAGCTGTTTTTT; cdr3_aa: CASSNLLGADTGELFF
cdr3_length: 14; j_call: TRBJ2-5; clone_size: many; d_call: -; v_call: TRBV9; cdr3_nt: TGTGCCAGCAGCCTTAGCGGAGGTCCAGAGACCCAGTACTTC; cdr3_aa: CASSLSGGPETQYF
cdr3_length: 12; j_call: TRBJ2-7; clone_size: many; d_call: TRBD2; v_call: TRBV29-1; cdr3_nt: TGCAGCGGTTCTGGGGGGGACTACGAGCAGTACTTC; cdr3_aa: CSGSGGDYEQYF
cdr3_length: 12; j_call: TRBJ2-5; clone_size: many; d_call: -; v_call: TRBV6-2/TRBV6-3; cdr3_nt: TGTGCCAGCAGAAGCCGCCAAGAGACCCAGTACTTC; cdr3_aa: CASRSRQETQYF
cdr3_length: 16; j_call: TRBJ2-2; clone_size: many; d_call: TRBD1; v_call: TRBV2; cdr3_nt: TGTGCCAGCAGTGAAAGGGGACAGGGGGGCACCGGGGAGCTGTTTTTT; cdr3_aa: CASSERGQGGTGELFF
cdr3_length: 13; j_call: TRBJ2-5; clone_size: -; d_call: -; v_call: TRBV6-2/TRBV6-3; cdr3_nt: TGTGCCAGCAGGAGGAGGGGGCCGGAGACCCAGTACTTC; cdr3_aa: CASRRRGPETQYF
cdr3_length: 14; j_call: TRBJ2-7; clone_size: many; d_call: TRBD1; v_call: TRBV6-5; cdr3_nt: TGTGCCAGCAGTTACAAAGGACAGGGCTACGAGCAGTACTTC; cdr3_aa: CASSYKGQGYEQYF
cdr3_length: 15; j_call: TRBJ1-5; clone_size: medium-sized; d_call: -; v_call: TRBV28; cdr3_nt: TGTGCCAGCAGTTGGAATTTACATAGCAATCAGCCCCAGCATTTT; cdr3_aa: CASSWNLHSNQPQHF
cdr3_length: 15; j_call: TRBJ1-5; clone_size: many; d_call: -; v_call: TRBV15; cdr3_nt: TGTGCCACCAGCAGATCGGGAGGTGGGGGTCAGCCCCAGCATTTT; cdr3_aa: CATSRSGGGGQPQHF
cdr3_length: 12; j_call: TRBJ2-7; clone_size: many; d_call: -; v_call: TRBV10-3; cdr3_nt: TGTGCCATCAGTGCCTCGGGCCACGAGCAGTACTTC; cdr3_aa: CAISASGHEQYF